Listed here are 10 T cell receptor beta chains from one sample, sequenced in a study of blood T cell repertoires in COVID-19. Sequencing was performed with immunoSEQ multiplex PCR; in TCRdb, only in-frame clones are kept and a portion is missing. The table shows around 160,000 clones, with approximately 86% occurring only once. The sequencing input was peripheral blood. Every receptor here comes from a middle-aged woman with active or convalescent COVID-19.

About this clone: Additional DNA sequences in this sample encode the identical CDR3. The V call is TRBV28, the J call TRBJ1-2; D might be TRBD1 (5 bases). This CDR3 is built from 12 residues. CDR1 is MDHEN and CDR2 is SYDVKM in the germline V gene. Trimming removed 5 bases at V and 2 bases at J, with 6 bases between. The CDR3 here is CASSQGNYGYTF. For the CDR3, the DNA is TGTGCCAGCAGTCAGGGCAACTATGGCTACACCTTC.

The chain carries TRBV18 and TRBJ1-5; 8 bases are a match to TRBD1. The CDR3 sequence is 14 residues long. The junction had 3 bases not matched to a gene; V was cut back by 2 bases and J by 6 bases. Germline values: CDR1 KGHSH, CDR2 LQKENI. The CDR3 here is CASSPDRGRQPQHF. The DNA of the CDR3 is TGTGCCAGCTCACCAGACAGGGGTCGTCAGCCCCAGCATTTT.

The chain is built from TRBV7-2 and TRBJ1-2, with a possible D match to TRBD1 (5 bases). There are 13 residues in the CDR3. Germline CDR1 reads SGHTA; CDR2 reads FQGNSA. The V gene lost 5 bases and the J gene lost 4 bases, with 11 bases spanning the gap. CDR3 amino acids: CASSPRTSYGYTF. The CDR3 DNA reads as TGTGCCAGCAGCCCCAGGACAAGCTATGGCTACACCTTC.

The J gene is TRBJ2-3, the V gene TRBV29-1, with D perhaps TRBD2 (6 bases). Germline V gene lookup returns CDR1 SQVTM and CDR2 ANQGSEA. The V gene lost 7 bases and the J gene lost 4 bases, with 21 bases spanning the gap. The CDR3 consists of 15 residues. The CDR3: CSAVGDGRIADTQYF. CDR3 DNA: TGCAGCGCCGTCGGCGATGGGAGGATCGCAGATACGCAGTATTTT.

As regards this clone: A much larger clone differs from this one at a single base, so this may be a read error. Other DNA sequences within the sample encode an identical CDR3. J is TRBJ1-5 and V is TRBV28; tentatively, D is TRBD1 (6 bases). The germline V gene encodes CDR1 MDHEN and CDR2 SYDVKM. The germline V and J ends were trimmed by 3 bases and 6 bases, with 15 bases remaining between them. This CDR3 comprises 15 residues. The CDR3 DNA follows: TGTGCCAGCAGTTTGGGCCAGGGGTTTCGTCAGCCCCAGCATTTT. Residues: CASSLGQGFRQPQHF.

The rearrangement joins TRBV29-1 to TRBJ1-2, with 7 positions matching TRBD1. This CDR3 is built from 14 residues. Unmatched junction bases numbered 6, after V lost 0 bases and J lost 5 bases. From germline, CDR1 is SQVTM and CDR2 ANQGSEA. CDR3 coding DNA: TGCAGCGTTGAAGACCCCCCAGGGGGGTATGGCTACACCTTC. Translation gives CSVEDPPGGYGYTF.

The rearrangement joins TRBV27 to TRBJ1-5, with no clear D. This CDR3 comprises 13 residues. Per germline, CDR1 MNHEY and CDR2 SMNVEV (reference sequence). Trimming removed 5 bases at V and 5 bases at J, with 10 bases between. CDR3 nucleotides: TGTGCCAGCAGTGGCCGGGTCGATCAGCCCCAGCATTTT. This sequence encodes CASSGRVDQPQHF.

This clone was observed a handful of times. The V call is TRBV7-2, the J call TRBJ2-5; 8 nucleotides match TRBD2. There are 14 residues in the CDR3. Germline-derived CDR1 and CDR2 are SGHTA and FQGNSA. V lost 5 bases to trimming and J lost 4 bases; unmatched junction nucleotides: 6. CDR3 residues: CASSEAGAGETQYF. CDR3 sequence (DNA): TGTGCCAGCAGCGAAGCGGGAGCCGGAGAGACCCAGTACTTC.

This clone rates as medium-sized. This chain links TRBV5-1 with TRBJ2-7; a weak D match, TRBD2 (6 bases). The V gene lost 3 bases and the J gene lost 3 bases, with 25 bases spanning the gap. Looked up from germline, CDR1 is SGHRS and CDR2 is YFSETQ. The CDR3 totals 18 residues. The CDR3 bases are TGCGCCAGCAGCTCCAAACCCTGGCGCGGGGTGGTGGACTACGAGCAGTACTTC. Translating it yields CASSSKPWRGVVDYEQYF.

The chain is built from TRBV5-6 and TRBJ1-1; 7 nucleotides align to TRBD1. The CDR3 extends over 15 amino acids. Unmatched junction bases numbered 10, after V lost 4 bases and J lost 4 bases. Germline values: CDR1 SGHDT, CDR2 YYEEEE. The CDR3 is CASSQRTGRTTEAFF. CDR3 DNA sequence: TGTGCCAGCAGCCAGCGGACAGGTCGGACCACTGAAGCTTTCTTT.